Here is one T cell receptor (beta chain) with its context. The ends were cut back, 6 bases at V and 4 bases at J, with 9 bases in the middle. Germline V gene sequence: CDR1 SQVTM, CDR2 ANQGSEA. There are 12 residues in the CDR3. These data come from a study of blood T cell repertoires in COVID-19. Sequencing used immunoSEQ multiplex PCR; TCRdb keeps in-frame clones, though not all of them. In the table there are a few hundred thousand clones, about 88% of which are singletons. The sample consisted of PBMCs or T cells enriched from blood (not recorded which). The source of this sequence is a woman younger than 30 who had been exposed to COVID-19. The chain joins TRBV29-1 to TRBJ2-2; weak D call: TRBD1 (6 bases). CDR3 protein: CSVTGSTGELFF. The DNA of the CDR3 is TGCAGCGTCACAGGGTCCACCGGGGAGCTGTTTTTT.